The clone carrying this T cell receptor beta chain was seen a few times. Antigen specificity is unknown. This record comes from a study of cytomegalovirus exposure and HLA in healthy donors. Study conclusions and caveats: Rare TCR sequences predominated, though certain public TCRs were found in many donors.

V trimming: 4 bases; J trimming: 4 bases; junction bases outside the gene matches: 4. The CDR3 is made up of 14 amino acids. Germline CDR1 reads MGHDK; CDR2 reads SYGVNS. Use of 60 Vbeta and 13 Jbeta primers characterized the PCR. The table came from immunoSEQ multiplex PCR; TCRdb's copy has only in-frame clones and leaves some out. The repertoire holds 120,000 to 150,000 clones, approximately 78% seen once, with 6.2% in the top ten. The sequence came from a woman aged 40-49 years in good health and CMV-seropositive. The chain carries TRBV25-1 and TRBJ2-7; TRBD1 aligns across 10 bases. The sample was PBMCs. CDR3 loop: CASSGQGALYEQYF. The CDR3 bases are TGTGCCAGCAGTGGACAGGGGGCTCTGTACGAGCAGTACTTC.